The rows below give T cell receptor beta chains drawn from one sample of a study of blood T cell repertoires in COVID-19. Measured with immunoSEQ multiplex PCR; TCRdb has only the in-frame clones, and not every one. The repertoire has 300,000 to 350,000 clones, 90% of them found once; the top ten carry around 4.5%. Input material: PBMCs or T cells enriched from blood (not recorded which). These receptors were obtained from a woman aged 18-29 years with acute COVID-19. Both conserved end residues are part of each CDR3. The D gene is left open where the match is weak. For some rows the clone size is stated as once, few or many, or as a class when expanded; others skip it.

j_call v_call clone_size d_call cdr3_aa cdr3_nt
TRBJ2-2 TRBV10-3 NA TRBD1 CAIARGQGTNTGELFF TGTGCCATCGCGCGAGGACAGGGGACGAACACCGGGGAGCTGTTTTTT
TRBJ2-5 TRBV19 NA NA CASSMAQGTIQETQYF TGTGCCAGTAGTATGGCTCAGGGCACTATACAAGAGACCCAGTACTTC
TRBJ2-7 TRBV28 once TRBD1 CASSARTGAFYEQYF TGTGCCAGCAGTGCCCGAACAGGGGCATTTTACGAGCAGTACTTC
TRBJ2-7 TRBV29-1 NA TRBD2 CSVRTSGSYEQYF TGCAGCGTACGGACTAGCGGGAGTTACGAGCAGTACTTC
TRBJ1-1 TRBV16 few NA CASSQRAVEAFF TGTGCCAGCAGCCAACGTGCGGTTGAAGCTTTCTTT
TRBJ2-2 TRBV5-1 NA TRBD2 CASSSIGTSDTGELFF TGCGCCAGCAGCTCTATCGGGACTAGTGATACCGGGGAGCTGTTTTTT
TRBJ2-3 TRBV6-1 once TRBD2 CASSGRTSGRPDTQYF TGTGCCAGCAGTGGTCGGACTAGCGGGAGGCCAGATACGCAGTATTTT
TRBJ2-2 TRBV5-1 NA TRBD1 CATNTVGDSTGELFF TGCGCCACCAATACCGTCGGGGACAGCACCGGGGAGCTGTTTTTT
TRBJ2-4 TRBV3-1/TRBV3-2 NA NA CASSQAGFGNIQYF TGTGCCAGCAGCCAAGCAGGGTTCGGAAACATTCAGTACTTC
TRBJ2-1 TRBV6-5 NA TRBD2 CASSYSGLAGDDWFF TGTGCCAGCAGTTACTCTGGGCTAGCGGGAGACGATTGGTTCTTC
TRBJ1-3 TRBV7-9 NA TRBD1 CASSLGDRVIGNTIYF TGTGCCAGCAGCTTGGGGGACAGGGTTATTGGAAACACCATATATTTT
TRBJ2-1 TRBV3-1/TRBV3-2 NA TRBD2 CASSVLAGPYNEQFF TGTGCCAGCAGCGTGCTAGCGGGGCCCTACAATGAGCAGTTCTTC
TRBJ2-5 TRBV15 NA NA CATSRIERGTQYF TGTGCCACCAGCAGAATTGAGCGCGGGACCCAGTACTTC
TRBJ1-3 TRBV5-1 NA NA CASSWTPTGNTIYF TGCGCCAGCAGCTGGACACCGACTGGAAACACCATATATTTT
TRBJ1-4 TRBV27 NA TRBD1 CASSLYDRGQEGEKLFF TGTGCCAGCAGTTTATACGACAGGGGGCAGGAAGGTGAAAAACTGTTTTTT
TRBJ2-5 TRBV5-1 NA TRBD2 CASSLVAGTTGETQYF TGCGCCAGCAGCTTGGTGGCAGGGACTACGGGGGAGACCCAGTACTTC
TRBJ1-2 TRBV29-1 NA TRBD1 CSVDTGGEDGYTF TGCAGCGTTGATACAGGGGGTGAAGATGGCTACACCTTC
TRBJ1-3 TRBV5-6 NA NA CASSLWSGFSGNTIYF TGTGCCAGCAGCTTGTGGTCGGGTTTTTCTGGAAACACCATATATTTT
TRBJ2-7 TRBV11-3 NA NA CASSLVLGSHLSYEQYF TGTGCCAGCAGCTTAGTACTGGGCAGCCACCTTTCCTACGAGCAGTACTTC
TRBJ1-5 TRBV28 few NA CASIRAGEGSNQPQHF TGTGCCAGCATCCGAGCAGGGGAAGGCAGCAATCAGCCCCAGCATTTT
TRBJ1-5 TRBV29-1 NA NA CSVDREQPQHF TGCAGCGTTGACAGGGAACAGCCCCAGCATTTT
TRBJ2-3 TRBV19 NA NA CASSMESWQGLGGDTQYF TGTGCCAGTAGTATGGAGTCTTGGCAGGGCCTAGGGGGAGATACGCAGTATTTT
TRBJ2-3 TRBV28 NA NA CASSLDPGSWGPDTQYF TGTGCCAGCAGTTTAGACCCTGGGTCCTGGGGCCCAGATACGCAGTATTTT
TRBJ1-1 TRBV28 NA TRBD1 CASRGDRGPETEAFF TGTGCCAGCAGGGGGGACAGGGGGCCTGAAACTGAAGCTTTCTTT
TRBJ1-2 TRBV11-2 NA NA CASSLVRVRGDYGYTF TGTGCCAGCAGCTTAGTCCGGGTCCGGGGAGACTATGGCTACACCTTC
TRBJ1-1 TRBV7-3 few TRBD1 CASSLSGQGGTEAFF TGTGCCAGCAGCTTATCTGGACAGGGGGGTACTGAAGCTTTCTTT
TRBJ1-1 TRBV10-3 NA NA CAIRGTPNTEAFF TGTGCCATCAGGGGCACGCCGAACACTGAAGCTTTCTTT
TRBJ1-2 TRBV30 NA TRBD1 CAWRGQGWPNYGYTF TGTGCCTGGAGGGGACAGGGGTGGCCAAACTATGGCTACACCTTC
TRBJ1-3 TRBV7-6 NA TRBD1 CASSFKAGQGTAGNTIYF TGTGCCAGCAGCTTTAAAGCAGGACAGGGGACGGCTGGAAACACCATATATTTT
TRBJ2-3 TRBV27 NA NA CASSSYRDYFRDAWGSDTQYF TGTGCCAGCAGTTCCTACAGGGATTACTTCCGGGACGCATGGGGATCGGATACGCAGTATTTT
TRBJ2-4 TRBV28 NA NA CASSLSRFLLAKNIQYF TGTGCCAGCAGTTTATCCCGGTTTCTGCTAGCCAAAAACATTCAGTACTTC
TRBJ2-2 TRBV5-1 NA TRBD2 CASSFRTSGSTGELFF TGCGCCAGCAGCTTCCGGACTAGCGGGAGCACCGGGGAGCTGTTTTTT
TRBJ1-2 TRBV7-9 NA NA CASSPRRDNSDPGYGYTF TGTGCCAGCAGCCCCCGCCGGGACAACTCCGATCCCGGCTATGGCTACACCTTC
TRBJ2-2 TRBV3-1/TRBV3-2 NA TRBD1 CASAARDRGTGELFF TGTGCCAGCGCCGCCAGGGACAGGGGCACCGGGGAGCTGTTTTTT
TRBJ2-7 TRBV12-3/TRBV12-4 NA TRBD2 CASSWGLAGRQYF TGTGCCAGCAGCTGGGGACTAGCGGGACGACAGTACTTC
TRBJ1-4 TRBV6-5 NA NA CASRPGQREKLFF TGTGCCAGCAGACCAGGGCAAAGGGAAAAACTGTTTTTT
TRBJ2-3 TRBV14 NA TRBD2 CASSQAPPIIYSGGTDTQYF TGTGCCAGCAGCCAAGCCCCCCCGATAATATATAGCGGGGGCACAGATACGCAGTATTTT
TRBJ2-3 TRBV7-2 NA NA CASSPGGADTQYF TGTGCCAGCAGCCCGGGCGGGGCAGATACGCAGTATTTT
TRBJ1-2 TRBV3-1/TRBV3-2 NA NA CASSQARHGYTF TGTGCCAGCAGCCAGGCCCGACACGGCTACACCTTC
TRBJ2-2 TRBV7-2 NA NA CASSLVRQGTSSTGELFF TGTGCCAGCAGCTTAGTTCGGCAGGGCACAAGTTCCACCGGGGAGCTGTTTTTT
TRBJ2-1 TRBV7-3 NA NA CASSSIQGNEQFF TGTGCCAGCAGCTCCATACAGGGTAATGAGCAGTTCTTC
TRBJ1-4 TRBV5-1 NA TRBD1 CASSLKGASEKLFF TGCGCCAGCAGCTTGAAGGGGGCGTCTGAAAAACTGTTTTTT
TRBJ2-6 TRBV7-3 many TRBD1 CASSATGGALSGANVLTF TGTGCCAGCAGCGCCACAGGGGGCGCGTTGAGTGGGGCCAACGTCCTGACTTTC
TRBJ2-7 TRBV5-4 NA TRBD2 CASSAEAGGSSYEQYF TGTGCCAGCAGCGCCGAAGCGGGAGGCAGCTCCTACGAGCAGTACTTC
TRBJ2-3 TRBV5-8 NA TRBD2 CASSLPGLATTDF TGTGCCAGCAGCTTGCCCGGACTAGCGACGACGGATTTT
TRBJ2-1 TRBV5-1 NA NA CASSRTVNEQFF TGCGCCAGCTCGAGGACAGTCAATGAGCAGTTCTTC
TRBJ2-1 TRBV11-2 NA TRBD2 CASSFGRRNEQFF TGTGCCAGCAGCTTCGGGAGGCGCAATGAGCAGTTCTTC